Listed here are 21 T cell receptor beta chains from one sample, sequenced in a study of control samples from healthy donors and cancer patients. Repertoires were generated with immunoSEQ multiplex PCR, while TCRdb's copy carries only in-frame clones and drops some. The table records 120,000 or so clones, roughly 90% of them present only once. Sequencing was done on a sample of blood. The source of these receptors is a man aged 45 to 65 in good health.

V gene TRBV27 combines with J gene TRBJ2-7; D call uncertain. This CDR3 comprises 13 residues. Germline V CDR1 and CDR2: MNHEY, SMNVEV (reference sequence). Trimming left V 3 bases short and J 4 bases short, with 10 bases between. CDR3 in DNA: TGTGCCAGCAGTTTGTTCAATTCGTACGAGCAGTACTTC. Translation gives CASSLFNSYEQYF.

The chain is built from TRBV3-1 (or the pseudogene TRBV3-2) and TRBJ1-2, with no clear D. The V end lost 1 base, the J end lost 9 bases, and 24 bases lay between the germline ends. Germline V lookup: CDR1 LGHDT, CDR2 YNNKEL (reference sequence). The CDR3 has 17 residues. CDR3 in amino acids: CASSQGARGRPPGCYTF. The CDR3 DNA reads TGTGCCAGCAGCCAAGGGGCGAGAGGGCGTCCTCCGGGGTGCTACACCTTC.

V gene TRBV7-9 combines with J gene TRBJ2-2; D remains ambiguous. Deletions cut 4 bases from V and 6 bases from J, with 9 bases between. Germline CDR1 reads SEHNR; CDR2 reads FQNEAQ (reference sequence). This CDR3 has 13 residues. DNA of the CDR3: TGTGCCAGCAGCTCCCGGCCAGCCGGGGAGCTGTTTTTT. This gives the protein CASSSRPAGELFF.

This clone was detected a few times. This chain links TRBV4-1 with TRBJ1-2, with TRBD1 matching over 7 bases. In germline, CDR1 is MGHRA, CDR2 YSYEKL. The V gene end was trimmed by 4 bases and the J gene end by 2 bases; junction bases not matched to a gene: 1. This CDR3 comprises 13 residues. The CDR3 reads CASSLTGNYGYTF. CDR3 nucleotide sequence: TGCGCCAGCAGCCTGACAGGGAACTATGGCTACACCTTC.

The chain couples TRBV30 to TRBJ2-1, with D tentatively TRBD1 (6 bases). Trimming removed 5 bases at V and 10 bases at J, with 18 bases between. There are 13 residues in the CDR3. Germline V gives CDR1 GTSNPN, CDR2 SVGIG (reference sequence). Here the CDR3 DNA reads TGTGCCTGGTCCAACCTGGGGGCAGGAGAGCAGTTCTTC. Its translation: CAWSNLGAGEQFF.

The J gene is TRBJ2-5, the V gene TRBV11-2; a weak D match, TRBD2 (6 bases). V was cut by 5 bases and J by 1 base, with 17 bases left in between. The CDR3 runs 16 residues. Germline V gene lookup returns CDR1 SGHAT and CDR2 FQNNGV. CDR3 protein: CASSTSGEHFQETQYF. In DNA, the CDR3 is TGTGCCAGCAGCACCTCGGGAGAGCATTTCCAAGAGACCCAGTACTTC.

The V call is TRBV27, the J call TRBJ2-1, with 8 positions matching TRBD1. CDR1 and CDR2 from the germline V gene are MNHEY and SMNVEV (reference sequence). The V gene end was trimmed by 8 bases and the J gene end by 7 bases; junction bases not matched to a gene: 13. The CDR3 has 15 residues. The CDR3 DNA reads as TGTGCCAGCCTTGGACCCCTCAGGGGGCAAAATGAGCAGTTCTTC. It codes for CASLGPLRGQNEQFF.

The rearrangement links TRBV7-6 to TRBJ2-1; 16 positions agree with TRBD2. Germline V gene data show CDR1 as SGHVS and CDR2 as FNYEAQ. V shed 5 bases and J 6 bases; nucleotides not matched to a gene: 7. This CDR3 has 17 amino acids. The CDR3 DNA is TGTGCCAGCAGCCGGGGACTAGCGGGGGGGCTCTCCAATGAGCAGTTCTTC. Protein sequence: CASSRGLAGGLSNEQFF.

V usage is TRBV19 and J usage is TRBJ2-5; TRBD1 is a possible D gene (5 bases). The germline V gene has CDR1 LNHDA and CDR2 SQIVND (reference sequence). Between the trimmed V and J ends, which lost 1 base and 2 bases, there was a span of 14 bases. This CDR3 has 16 residues. Written as DNA, the CDR3 is TGTGCCAGTAGTATAGGCAGGGCGCCCTCTCAAGAGACCCAGTACTTC. It specifies CASSIGRAPSQETQYF.

The CDR3 DNA is TGTGCCAGCAGCTTCTGGACAGGAAGCTCTGGGGCCAACGTCCTGACTTTC. This translates into CASSFWTGSSGANVLTF. The V gene is TRBV5-6, the J gene TRBJ2-6, with 7 bases fitting TRBD1. V shed 2 bases, J shed 0 bases, and the junction held 5 bases outside the gene matches. Germline values: CDR1 SGHDT, CDR2 YYEEEE. This CDR3 contains 17 residues.

The chain carries TRBV5-1 and TRBJ1-2, with D uncertain. CDR1 SGHRS and CDR2 YFSETQ come from the germline V gene. The CDR3 runs 15 residues. V lost 0 bases and J lost 2, with 11 bases in between. The CDR3 sequence is CASSLGLAGNYGYTF. The CDR3 DNA reads TGCGCCAGCAGCTTGGGGTTGGCTGGGAACTATGGCTACACCTTC.

V and J are TRBV7-9 and TRBJ1-1; 8 bases agree with TRBD1. Germline CDR1 is SEHNR and CDR2 is FQNEAQ (reference sequence). V was clipped by 1 base and J by 3 bases; unmatched bases: 10. The CDR3 consists of 17 residues. CDR3 sequence (DNA): TGTGCCAGCAGCTTAGAAGGTCAGGGGGCGGTGGACACTGAAGCTTTCTTT. It codes for CASSLEGQGAVDTEAFF.

The genes are TRBV18 and TRBJ1-1, with D unresolved. The CDR3 extends over 13 amino acids. Germline V gene sequence: CDR1 KGHSH, CDR2 LQKENI. V was trimmed by 5 bases and J by 6 bases, leaving 13 bases between them. The CDR3 sequence: CASSSSSRPEAFF. CDR3 DNA sequence: TGTGCCAGCTCATCCTCGTCCCGCCCTGAAGCTTTCTTT.

On this clone itself: Mismatch with germline at one junction end may stem from a read error. Here the CDR3 reads CASNQAGDEQYF. CDR3 sequence (DNA): TGTGCCAGCAACCAAGCTGGCGACGAGCAGTACTTC. The V and J genes are TRBV3-1 (or the pseudogene TRBV3-2) and TRBJ2-7; D gene uncertain. CDR3 length equals 12 residues. Germline V gene lookup returns CDR1 LGHDT and CDR2 YNNKEL (reference sequence).

The chain carries TRBV4-2 and TRBJ2-7; the D gene could be TRBD1 or TRBD2 (5 bases each). Germline assignment: CDR1 LGHNA and CDR2 YNFKEQ. The V gene lost 0 bases and the J gene lost 4 bases, with 19 bases spanning the gap. The CDR3 runs 17 residues. This CDR3 is CASSQEVAQGPLYEQYF. In nucleotides, the CDR3 is TGTGCCAGCAGCCAAGAGGTCGCCCAGGGACCTCTGTACGAGCAGTACTTC.

This chain joins TRBV23-1 and TRBJ2-1; no definite D call. TRBV23-1 is flagged as an ORF with uncertain function. The germline V and J ends were trimmed by 4 bases and 2 bases, with 12 bases remaining between them. This CDR3 contains 15 residues. This CDR3 reads CASSPGFHPYNEQFF. CDR3 nucleotides: TGCGCCAGCAGTCCGGGCTTCCACCCCTACAATGAGCAGTTCTTC.

This chain links TRBV20-1 with TRBJ2-3, with 8 bases identical to TRBD1. This CDR3 is 15 amino acids long. Germline values: CDR1 DFQATT, CDR2 SNEGSKA (reference sequence). Unmatched junction bases numbered 10, after V lost 3 bases and J lost 5 bases. CDR3 protein: CSASKQGARIDTQYF. CDR3 DNA: TGCAGTGCTAGTAAGCAGGGGGCGCGTATAGATACGCAGTATTTT.

The chain carries TRBV30 and TRBJ1-5; a weak D match, TRBD1 (5 bases). Trimming removed 2 bases at V and 0 bases at J, with 11 bases between. The CDR3 is 15 amino acids. The germline V gene has CDR1 GTSNPN and CDR2 SVGIG (reference sequence). The CDR3 nucleotides are TGTGCCTGGAGTCAGCCGGGACCTAGCAATCAGCCCCAGCATTTT. It yields the protein CAWSQPGPSNQPQHF.

The V gene is TRBV7-6, the J gene TRBJ2-7; D is perhaps TRBD2 (5 bases). CDR1 SGHVS and CDR2 FNYEAQ come from the germline V gene. Deletions cut 4 bases from V and 6 bases from J, with 10 bases between. The CDR3 is made up of 12 amino acids. CDR3 amino acids: CASSYSAGEQYF. In DNA, the CDR3 is TGTGCCAGCAGCTATAGTGCGGGCGAGCAGTACTTC. The full variable domain, in which reference TRBV7-6 and TRBJ2-7 provide the parts outside the CDR3, is GAGVSQSPRYKVTKRGQDVALRCDPISGHVSLYWYRQALGQGPEFLTYFNYEAQQDKSGLPNDRFSAERPEGSISTLTIQRTEQRDSAMYRCASSYSAGEQYFGPGTRLTVT.

This rearrangement joins TRBV7-9 to TRBJ1-2; 8 bases are a match to TRBD1. The CDR3 runs 14 residues. Germline CDR1 reads SEHNR; CDR2 reads FQNEAQ (reference sequence). Trimming took 2 bases from V and 6 from J; bases not matched to a gene: 5. The CDR3: CASSLQGAFDGYTF. For the CDR3, the DNA is TGTGCCAGCAGCTTACAGGGGGCATTCGATGGCTACACCTTC.

The chain carries TRBV10-1 and TRBJ2-5, with D uncertain. Between the trimmed V and J ends, which lost 3 bases and 5 bases, there was a span of 4 bases. Germline V gene sequence: CDR1 WNHNN, CDR2 SYGVQD (reference sequence). The CDR3 spans 11 residues. CDR3 DNA sequence: TGCGCCAGCAGTGACGGCGAGACCCAGTACTTC. This sequence encodes CASSDGETQYF.